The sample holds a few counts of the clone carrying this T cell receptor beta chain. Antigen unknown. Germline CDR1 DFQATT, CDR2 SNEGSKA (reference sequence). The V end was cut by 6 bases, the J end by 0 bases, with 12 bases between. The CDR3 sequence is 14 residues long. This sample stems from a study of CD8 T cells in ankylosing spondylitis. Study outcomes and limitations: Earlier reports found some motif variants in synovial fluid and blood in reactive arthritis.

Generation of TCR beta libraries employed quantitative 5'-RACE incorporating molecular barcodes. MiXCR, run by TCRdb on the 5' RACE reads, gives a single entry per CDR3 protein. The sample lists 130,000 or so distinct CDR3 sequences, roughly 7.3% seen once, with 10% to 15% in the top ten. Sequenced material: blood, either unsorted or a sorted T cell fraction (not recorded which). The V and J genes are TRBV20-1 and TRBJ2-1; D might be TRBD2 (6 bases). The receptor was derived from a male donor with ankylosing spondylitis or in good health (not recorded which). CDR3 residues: CSAPDGSSYNEQFF. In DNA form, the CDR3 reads TGCAGTGCCCCGGACGGGAGCTCCTACAATGAGCAGTTCTTC.